The next 10 T cell receptor beta chains were all read from a single sample in a study of blood T cell repertoires in COVID-19. The table came from immunoSEQ multiplex PCR; TCRdb's copy has only in-frame clones and leaves some out. Here the sample spans about 380,000 clones, approximately 90% being singletons. The sequenced sample consisted of PBMCs or T cells enriched from blood (not recorded which). The receptors shown here come from a woman under 30 who had recovered from COVID-19.

J is TRBJ2-7 and V is TRBV27; D gene ambiguous. Germline CDR1 reads MNHEY; CDR2 reads SMNVEV (reference sequence). This CDR3 contains 13 residues. Trimming left V 5 bases short and J 3 bases short, with 11 bases between. The CDR3 protein is CASSPLNSYEQYF. The DNA for the CDR3 is TGTGCCAGCAGTCCCCTGAACAGCTACGAGCAGTACTTC.

This chain connects TRBV21-1 to TRBJ2-2; the table assigns TRBD1, which was not confirmed against the DNA. TRBV21-1 is deemed a pseudogene. CDR3 length: 17 amino acids. CDR3 residues: CASSNYLQGEGTGELFF. The CDR3 bases are TGTGCCAGCAGCAATTACCTGCAGGGGGAAGGCACCGGGGAGCTGTTTTTT.

This rearrangement joins TRBV7-9 to TRBJ1-3, with D possibly matching TRBD1 (6 bases). Trimming stripped 7 bases from V and 0 bases from J, with 13 bases between. This CDR3 region has 15 residues. The V gene's germline CDR1 is SEHNR and CDR2 FQNEAQ (reference sequence). CDR3 amino acids: CASNPQGTSGNTIYF. CDR3 nucleotides: TGTGCCAGCAATCCACAGGGCACCTCTGGAAACACCATATATTTT.

The CDR3 region is CASSLDRGRQGYGYTF. The CDR3, as DNA: TGTGCCAGCAGCTTGGACAGGGGGCGTCAGGGCTATGGCTACACCTTC. The chain uses TRBV5-6 and TRBJ1-2; 9 bases map to TRBD1. The germline CDR1 and CDR2 sequences are SGHDT and YYEEEE. Losses at the gene ends were 0 bases for V and 4 bases for J; bases not matched to a gene: 7. The CDR3 consists of 16 residues. Based on the CDR3 plus reference TRBV5-6 and TRBJ1-2, the full variable domain is DAGVTQSPTHLIKTRGQQVTLRCSPKSGHDTVSWYQQALGQGPQFIFQYYEEEERQRGNFPDRFSGHQFPNYSSELNVNALLLGDSALYLCASSLDRGRQGYGYTFGSGTRLTVV.

The chain recombines TRBV18 with TRBJ2-2; no firm D call. V gave up 1 base and J gave up 0 bases, with 6 bases separating them. The CDR3 sequence is 15 residues long. The germline CDR1 and CDR2 sequences are KGHSH and LQKENI. In DNA form, the CDR3 reads TGTGCCAGCTCACCACTGAGTGCGAACACCGGGGAGCTGTTTTTT. This translates into CASSPLSANTGELFF. Using reference TRBV18 and TRBJ2-2 for the parts outside the CDR3, the full variable domain is NAGVMQNPRHLVRRRGQEARLRCSPMKGHSHVYWYRQLPEEGLKFMVYLQKENIIDESGMPKERFSAEFPKEGPSILRIQQVVRGDSAAYFCASSPLSANTGELFFGEGSRLTVL.

The gene calls are TRBV19 and TRBJ1-3; the match to TRBD1 covers 9 bases. This CDR3 has 18 amino acids. The V gene's germline CDR1 is LNHDA and CDR2 SQIVND (reference sequence). With V trimmed by 1 base and J by 4 bases, 11 bases remained unmatched. The CDR3 DNA reads as TGTGCCAGTAGTATAGGATCCACCGGGACAGGGTCCGGAAACACCATATATTTT. It encodes CASSIGSTGTGSGNTIYF.

The CDR3 region has the DNA TGTGCCAGCAGTTTAGATGGGTCCGACAACAGGGTCCAAAACATTCAGTACTTC. It yields the protein CASSLDGSDNRVQNIQYF. The rearrangement joins TRBV28 to TRBJ2-4; D is possibly TRBD1 (6 bases). V was clipped by 2 bases and J by 5 bases, with 22 bases between them. This CDR3 region has 18 residues. Germline CDR1 MDHEN, CDR2 SYDVKM.

V and J are TRBV6-2 or TRBV6-3 and TRBJ2-2, with no clear D. CDR3 length: 15 residues. V lost 3 bases and J lost 4, with 12 bases in between. CDR1 and CDR2 from the germline V gene are MNHEY and SVGEGT. In DNA form, the CDR3 reads TGTGCCAGCAGTTATAATCCCCCGGGCACCGGGGAGCTGTTTTTT. Amino acid sequence: CASSYNPPGTGELFF.

This rearrangement joins TRBV19 to TRBJ2-1, with 11 bases lining up with TRBD2. V shed 3 bases and J 3 bases; nucleotides not matched to a gene: 4. The germline CDR1 and CDR2 sequences are LNHDA and SQIVND (reference sequence). The CDR3 covers 16 residues. The CDR3 nucleotides read TGTGCCAGTAGTATTCGTAGCGGGGGGGTCTACAATGAGCAGTTCTTC. Its translation: CASSIRSGGVYNEQFF.

The gene calls are TRBV18 and TRBJ1-1, with D possibly being TRBD1 (5 bases). The V and J ends lost 2 bases and 3 bases respectively, with 10 bases between them. The CDR3 extends over 14 amino acids. The germline gives CDR1 KGHSH, CDR2 LQKENI. The DNA of the CDR3 is TGTGCCAGCTCACCAGGCAGGGTGGACACTGAAGCTTTCTTT. Amino acid sequence: CASSPGRVDTEAFF.